The sequence of this T cell receptor beta chain was determined in a study of cytomegalovirus exposure and HLA in healthy donors. A multiplex PCR was run with 60 Vbeta primers and 13 Jbeta primers. Assay used: immunoSEQ multiplex PCR; TCRdb lists only in-frame clones, some missing. The table has 150,000 to 200,000 clones, approximately 78% seen once. The CDR3 loop spans 14 amino acids. From germline, CDR1 is SGHDN and CDR2 FVKESK. Trimming took off 0 bases at V and 0 bases at J, with 6 bases between the two ends. The sequence was collected from a woman aged 18-30 years in good health and CMV-seronegative. The genes are TRBV14 and TRBJ2-7; D gene uncertain. The sequencing sample was made of PBMCs. The CDR3 DNA sequence: TGTGCCAGCAGCCAAGAAGCCTTCTCCTACGAGCAGTACTTC. This translates into CASSQEAFSYEQYF. Full variable domain (missing parts from reference TRBV14 and TRBJ2-7): EAGVTQFPSHSVIEKGQTVTLRCDPISGHDNLYWYRRVMGKEIKFLLHFVKESKQDESGMPNNRFLAERTGGTYSTLKVQPAELEDSGVYFCASSQEAFSYEQYFGPGTRLTVT.